These T cell receptor beta chains were read from a single sample in a study of response to subunit inactivated influenza vaccine. TCRdb reanalysed the RT-PCR reads using MiXCR and keeps one entry per CDR3 protein. This sample has under 750,000 distinct CDR3 sequences; about an eighth occur once, and the top ten carry about 10%. The source material was PBMCs from blood, sampled on the day of vaccination. The receptors come from a man over 45 who received an inactivated influenza vaccine. CDR3s include the opening cysteine and the closing phenylalanine or tryptophan. Fields, in order: CDR3 length, J gene, V gene, clone size, D gene, CDR3 protein, CDR3 DNA. D genes are given only for firm matches. Some rows have no size entry. The others give once, few or many, or a class for an expanded clone.

CDR3 length: 17
J gene: TRBJ2-1
V gene: TRBV24-1
clone size: NA
D gene: NA
CDR3 protein: CATSEPGQPRSYNEQFF
CDR3 DNA: TGTGCCACCAGTGAACCCGGACAGCCTCGCTCCTACAATGAGCAGTTCTTC

CDR3 length: 13
J gene: TRBJ2-3
V gene: TRBV6-2/TRBV6-3
clone size: many
D gene: TRBD2
CDR3 protein: CASRPGGGDTQYF
CDR3 DNA: TGTGCCAGCAGACCGGGAGGGGGAGATACGCAGTATTTT

CDR3 length: 16
J gene: TRBJ1-6
V gene: TRBV18
clone size: few
D gene: TRBD1
CDR3 protein: CASSPMAGGEGSPLHF
CDR3 DNA: TGTGCCAGCTCACCAATGGCAGGGGGCGAGGGTTCACCCCTCCACTTT

CDR3 length: 15
J gene: TRBJ2-2
V gene: TRBV4-3
clone size: many
D gene: NA
CDR3 protein: CASSAQGEVTGELFF
CDR3 DNA: TGCGCCAGCAGCGCTCAGGGGGAGGTCACCGGGGAGCTGTTTTTT

CDR3 length: 12
J gene: TRBJ2-4
V gene: TRBV6-1
clone size: many
D gene: TRBD1
CDR3 protein: CASRTGGNIQYF
CDR3 DNA: TGTGCCAGTCGTACAGGGGGAAACATTCAGTACTTC

CDR3 length: 13
J gene: TRBJ2-7
V gene: TRBV9
clone size: few
D gene: NA
CDR3 protein: CASSVAEGYEQYF
CDR3 DNA: TGTGCCAGCAGCGTAGCTGAGGGTTACGAGCAGTACTTC

CDR3 length: 13
J gene: TRBJ2-5
V gene: TRBV11-2
clone size: NA
D gene: NA
CDR3 protein: CASSPQGYETQYF
CDR3 DNA: TGTGCCAGCAGCCCTCAGGGTTATGAGACCCAGTACTTC

CDR3 length: 13
J gene: TRBJ2-2
V gene: TRBV5-1
clone size: few
D gene: NA
CDR3 protein: CASSSEGTGELFF
CDR3 DNA: TGCGCCAGCAGCTCGGAAGGCACCGGGGAGCTGTTTTTT

CDR3 length: 13
J gene: TRBJ2-1
V gene: TRBV29-1
clone size: many
D gene: TRBD2
CDR3 protein: CSGSGRSYNEQFF
CDR3 DNA: TGCAGCGGGAGCGGGAGGAGCTACAATGAGCAGTTCTTC

CDR3 length: 11
J gene: TRBJ2-7
V gene: TRBV2
clone size: few
D gene: NA
CDR3 protein: CASSGILGQYF
CDR3 DNA: TGTGCCAGCAGTGGTATCTTGGGGCAGTACTTC

CDR3 length: 17
J gene: TRBJ2-5
V gene: TRBV20-1
clone size: few
D gene: NA
CDR3 protein: CSLTHGGGRVARETQYF
CDR3 DNA: TGCAGTCTCACCCACGGGGGCGGGAGAGTGGCTCGAGAGACCCAGTACTTC

CDR3 length: 14
J gene: TRBJ2-7
V gene: TRBV6-2/TRBV6-3
clone size: few
D gene: NA
CDR3 protein: CASSDGTYTYEQYF
CDR3 DNA: TGTGCCAGCAGCGACGGGACTTACACCTACGAGCAGTACTTC

CDR3 length: 15
J gene: TRBJ2-5
V gene: TRBV21-1
clone size: few
D gene: NA
CDR3 protein: CASSKATVLQETQYF
CDR3 DNA: TGTGCCAGCAGCAAAGCCACAGTACTACAAGAGACCCAGTACTTC

CDR3 length: 13
J gene: TRBJ1-4
V gene: TRBV6-1
clone size: NA
D gene: NA
CDR3 protein: CASISRRGVQLFF
CDR3 DNA: TGTGCCAGCATCTCCAGGCGAGGGGTTCAACTGTTTTTT

CDR3 length: 17
J gene: TRBJ2-6
V gene: TRBV10-3
clone size: few
D gene: TRBD1
CDR3 protein: CAIRKTGGGSGANVLTF
CDR3 DNA: TGTGCCATCAGAAAGACAGGGGGAGGCTCTGGGGCCAACGTCCTGACTTTC